This TCR beta chain was recorded in a study of blood T cell repertoires in COVID-19. Study context: The study drew acute and convalescent COVID-19 samples from the United States, Italy and Spain. T cells, B-cell-depleted T cells, or PBMCs provided the cDNA or gDNA that served as material.

In the authors' methods: Amplification of reference gene primers was used by the study to estimate nucleated cell counts. Profiling relied on immunoSEQ multiplex PCR, and the TCRdb table lists in-frame clones only, not all of them. The DNA gave D and trimming, while V, J and clone size come from that table. The sample lists approximately 24,000 clones, nearly 95% seen once, with roughly 2.1% in the top ten. Germline lookup yields CDR1 SGHNT and CDR2 YENEEA. V lost 4 bases to trimming and J lost 8 bases; unmatched junction nucleotides: 3. The CDR3 is 14 amino acids. J is TRBJ2-1 and V is TRBV11-3; 12 positions agree with TRBD2. The source material was peripheral blood. The source is a human donor in a cohort sampled during active COVID-19. The CDR3: CASSWTSGTYEQFF. Written as DNA, the CDR3 is TGTGCCAGCAGCTGGACTAGCGGGACATATGAGCAGTTCTTC. Together with reference TRBV11-3 and TRBJ2-1, the CDR3 gives the full variable domain: EAGVVQSPRYKIIEKKQPVAFWCNPISGHNTLYWYLQNLGQGPELLIRYENEEAVDDSQLPKDRFSAERLKGVDSTLKIQPAELGDSAVYLCASSWTSGTYEQFFGPGTRLTVL.